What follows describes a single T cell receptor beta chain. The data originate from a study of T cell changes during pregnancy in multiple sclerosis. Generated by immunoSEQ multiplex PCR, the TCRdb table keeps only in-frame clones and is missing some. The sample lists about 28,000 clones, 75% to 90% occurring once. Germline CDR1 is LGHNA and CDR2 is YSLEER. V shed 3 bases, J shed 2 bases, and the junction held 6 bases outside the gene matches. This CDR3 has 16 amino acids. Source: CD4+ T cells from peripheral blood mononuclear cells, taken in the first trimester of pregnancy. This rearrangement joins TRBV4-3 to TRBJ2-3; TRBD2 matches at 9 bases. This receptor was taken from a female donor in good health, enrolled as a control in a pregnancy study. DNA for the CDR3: TGCGCCAGCAGCCATTTCCTAGCGGGGAACACAGATACGCAGTATTTT. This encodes CASSHFLAGNTDTQYF.